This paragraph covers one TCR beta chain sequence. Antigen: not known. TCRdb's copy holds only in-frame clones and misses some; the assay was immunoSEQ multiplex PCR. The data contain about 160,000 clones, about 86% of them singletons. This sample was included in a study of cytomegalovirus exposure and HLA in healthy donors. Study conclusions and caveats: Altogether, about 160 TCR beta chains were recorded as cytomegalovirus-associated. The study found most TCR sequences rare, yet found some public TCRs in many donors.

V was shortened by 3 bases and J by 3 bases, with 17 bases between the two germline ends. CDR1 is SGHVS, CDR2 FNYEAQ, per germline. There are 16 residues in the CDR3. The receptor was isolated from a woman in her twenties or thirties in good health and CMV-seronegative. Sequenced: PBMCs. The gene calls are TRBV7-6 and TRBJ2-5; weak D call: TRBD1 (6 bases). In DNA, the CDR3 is TGTGCCAGCAGCTTCCAGACAGGCACGGTTGAAGAGACCCAGTACTTC. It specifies CASSFQTGTVEETQYF.